Each of the 26 T cell receptor beta chains below was sequenced from the same sample in a study of long-term antiretroviral therapy in people with HIV. Assay version v3.0 of immunoSEQ was used, and it was run at survey level. TCRdb keeps only in-frame clones here, not all; method: immunoSEQ multiplex PCR. The sample shows 17,000 or so clones, approximately 78% of them seen only once. Sample: unsorted PBMCs, taken 0.3 years after starting antiretroviral therapy. The receptors derive from a man between 18 and 35 years old with HIV.

The table lists this clone with a count of one. The chain is built from TRBV9 and TRBJ2-1; 10 bases are a match to TRBD2. With V trimmed by 4 bases and J by 9 bases, 10 bases remained unmatched. Germline V gene lookup returns CDR1 SGDLS and CDR2 YYNGEE. CDR3 size: 15 residues. This CDR3 is CASSSLSGGAREQFF. DNA of the CDR3: TGTGCCAGCAGCTCCCTGAGCGGGGGGGCTCGTGAGCAGTTCTTC.

The chain recombines TRBV10-1 with TRBJ2-7; D gene unclear. Germline CDR1 and CDR2: WNHNN and SYGVQD (reference sequence). Trimming shortened V by 4 bases and J by 0 bases, and 10 bases separated the two germline ends. The length of the CDR3 is 14 residues. The CDR3 DNA follows: TGCGCCAGCAGTGCCTCAGGCAGCTCCTACGAGCAGTACTTC. Encoded protein: CASSASGSSYEQYF.

The genes are TRBV7-9 and TRBJ2-7; 7 positions agree with TRBD2. Per the germline V gene, CDR1 is SEHNR and CDR2 is FQNEAQ (reference sequence). V lost 5 bases, J lost 3 bases, and 10 bases stayed unmatched. The CDR3 runs 15 residues. This CDR3 is CASSTPGGNLYEQYF. DNA of the CDR3: TGTGCCAGCAGCACCCCGGGGGGAAATCTCTACGAGCAGTACTTC.

The chain joins TRBV5-8 to TRBJ2-7; the D is unclear. Trimming left V 4 bases short and J 3 bases short, with 14 bases between. Germline lookup yields CDR1 SGHTS and CDR2 YDEGEE. The length of the CDR3 is 14 residues. In nucleotides, the CDR3 is TGTGCCAGCAGCCGGCCCGGGCGGCACTACGAGCAGTACTTC. This gives the protein CASSRPGRHYEQYF.

In this sample, this clone turned up a few times. The chain couples TRBV7-9 to TRBJ1-2; a weak D match, TRBD1 (5 bases). Germline CDR1 and CDR2: SEHNR and FQNEAQ (reference sequence). The germline V and J ends were trimmed by 5 bases and 7 bases, with 11 bases remaining between them. The length of the CDR3 is 12 residues. Here the CDR3 reads CASSKIRAGYTF. CDR3 coding DNA: TGTGCCAGCAGCAAAATCAGGGCTGGCTACACCTTC.

V and J are TRBV5-5 and TRBJ1-4; TRBD1 matches 10 bases. CDR1 and CDR2 (germline): SGHKS, YYEKEE (reference sequence). Trimming cost V 3 bases and J 8 bases; bases outside gene matches: 4. There are 14 residues in the CDR3. CDR3 loop: CASSSGTGVEKLFF. DNA of the CDR3: TGTGCCAGCAGCTCCGGGACAGGGGTCGAAAAACTGTTTTTT.

This clone has just a few counts. The CDR3 here is CASSPGVEQYV. DNA of the CDR3: TGTGCCAGCAGCCCAGGTGTCGAGCAGTACGTC. The chain is built from TRBV7-9 and TRBJ2-7, with unresolved D. Germline V gene lookup returns CDR1 SEHNR and CDR2 FQNEAQ (reference sequence). The V and J ends lost 5 bases and 6 bases respectively, with 8 bases between them. This CDR3 contains 11 residues.

CDR3 sequence: CASSPGRVTYEQYF. The DNA for the CDR3 is TGTGCCAGCAGCCCGGGACGGGTTACCTACGAGCAGTACTTC. The chain links TRBV9 to TRBJ2-7; D assignment may be TRBD1 or TRBD2 (5 bases each). The V and J ends lost 4 bases and 2 bases respectively, with 13 bases between them. From germline, CDR1 is SGDLS and CDR2 YYNGEE. The CDR3 loop spans 14 amino acids.

V and J are TRBV7-3 and TRBJ2-3, with TRBD1 as a possible D gene (5 bases). V shed 2 bases and J shed 0 bases, with 24 bases lying between them. The CDR3 length is 20 residues. From germline, CDR1 is SGHTA and CDR2 FQGTGA. The CDR3 loop is CASSLYPPAGHSGSTDTQYF. CDR3 DNA: TGTGCCAGCAGCTTATACCCCCCGGCTGGGCATTCAGGGAGCACAGATACGCAGTATTTT.

This chain connects TRBV9 to TRBJ2-3; possible D gene TRBD1, 5 bases. Trimming took 0 bases from V and 2 from J, leaving 7 bases between them. CDR1 is SGDLS and CDR2 is YYNGEE in the germline V gene. CDR3 size: 14 residues. The CDR3 loop reads CASSVEGFTDTQYF. CDR3 bases: TGTGCCAGCAGCGTAGAGGGGTTCACAGATACGCAGTATTTT.

A note on this clone: In this CDR3 the conserved last residue, phenylalanine or tryptophan, is missing, so a read error is likely. Because the CDR3's place on the DNA is in doubt, the DNA is left out and the CDR3 is given as listed by TCRdb. The CDR3 reads CASSESGQPRFV. The rearrangement uses TRBV10-2 and TRBJ1-2; the table's D call, TRBD1, has no DNA check behind it. The CDR3 has 12 amino acids, counting both end residues. Germline CDR1 is WSHSY and CDR2 is SAAADI.

The chain uses TRBV6-5 and TRBJ2-2, with a possible D match to TRBD2 (6 bases). There are 15 residues in the CDR3. Trimming removed 10 bases from V and 1 base from J, with 16 bases in between. The V gene's germline CDR1 is MNHEY and CDR2 SVGAGI. This CDR3 is CATTKTGENTGELFF. The CDR3 bases are TGTGCCACCACCAAAACGGGGGAGAACACCGGGGAGCTGTTTTTT.

This chain connects TRBV9 to TRBJ1-3; D ambiguous. Germline V gene sequence: CDR1 SGDLS, CDR2 YYNGEE. The CDR3 spans 15 residues. The V end lost 3 bases, the J end lost 0 bases, and 10 bases lay between the germline ends. CDR3 DNA: TGTGCCAGCAGCGCGACGATGAGCTCTGGAAACACCATATATTTT. Its translation: CASSATMSSGNTIYF.

V and J are TRBV5-6 and TRBJ2-7; TRBD1 might be the D (7 bases). This CDR3 has 13 amino acids. Germline values: CDR1 SGHDT, CDR2 YYEEEE. Trimming stripped 4 bases from V and 3 bases from J, with 11 bases between. The DNA for the CDR3 is TGTGCCAGCAGCGGGGGGACAGTCTACGAGCAGTACGTC. Protein product: CASSGGTVYEQYV.

In its sample, this clone was seen a few times. V gene TRBV6-1 combines with J gene TRBJ1-2; unclear D gene. V dropped 0 bases and J dropped 4 bases, with 12 bases sitting between them. The CDR3 sequence is 15 residues long. CDR1 and CDR2 from the germline V gene are MNHNS and SASEGT. CDR3 region: CASSEAGWASYGYTF. For the CDR3, the DNA is TGTGCCAGCAGTGAAGCCGGATGGGCTAGCTATGGCTACACCTTC.

The rearrangement links TRBV28 to TRBJ2-7; TRBD1 matches 9 bases. The CDR3 runs 14 residues. Losses at the gene ends were 7 bases for V and 2 bases for J; bases not matched to a gene: 6. Germline V gives CDR1 MDHEN, CDR2 SYDVKM. The CDR3 loop is CASTPGQGTYEQYV. The CDR3 nucleotides are TGTGCCAGCACCCCGGGACAGGGCACCTACGAGCAGTACGTC.

This clone has more than one count but fewer than ten. This chain uses TRBV27 with TRBJ2-2; D may be TRBD1 or TRBD2 (6 bases each). This CDR3 spans 16 amino acids. V was trimmed by 10 bases and J by 7 bases, leaving 25 bases between them. Germline V gene data show CDR1 as MNHEY and CDR2 as SMNVEV (reference sequence). CDR3 bases: TGTGCCACCTCTCGGCAGGAGGGGGACGGAGGCGGGGAGCTGTTTTTT. It yields the protein CATSRQEGDGGGELFF.

The rearrangement uses TRBV2 and TRBJ1-2; 7 bases are a match to TRBD1. CDR3 size: 15 residues. The germline gives CDR1 SNHLY, CDR2 FYNNEI. The junction had 13 bases not matched to a gene; V was cut back by 4 bases and J by 8 bases. Written as DNA, the CDR3 is TGTGCCAGCAGTGCGGGACAGACAGGACTCGACGGCTACACCTTC. Translating gives CASSAGQTGLDGYTF. Looking up the rest from reference TRBV2 and TRBJ1-2 gives the full variable domain: EPEVTQTPSHQVTQMGQEVILRCVPISNHLYFYWYRQILGQKVEFLVSFYNNEISEKSEIFDDQFSVERPDGSNFTLKIRSTKLEDSAMYFCASSAGQTGLDGYTFGSGTRLTVV.

V and J are TRBV2 and TRBJ2-5; TRBD2 matches at 10 bases. This CDR3 spans 15 amino acids. Unmatched junction bases numbered 7, after V lost 7 bases and J lost 2 bases. The V gene's germline CDR1 is SNHLY and CDR2 FYNNEI. The CDR3 DNA reads as TGTGCCAGCAATGGGGCTAGCGGGGGACAAGAGACCCAGTACTTC. Amino acids: CASNGASGGQETQYF.

V usage is TRBV7-2 and J usage is TRBJ1-5; D is unresolved. This CDR3 contains 15 residues. The ends were cut back, 3 bases at V and 0 bases at J, with 9 bases in the middle. CDR1 and CDR2 (germline): SGHTA, FQGNSA. CDR3: CASSLIPSSNQPQHF. For the CDR3, the DNA is TGTGCCAGCAGCTTGATCCCGAGTAGCAATCAGCCCCAGCATTTT. The full variable domain, with the rest looked up from reference TRBV7-2 and TRBJ1-5, is GAGVSQSPSNKVTEKGKDVELRCDPISGHTALYWYRQSLGQGLEFLIYFQGNSAPDKSGLPSDRFSAERTGGSVSTLTIQRTQQEDSAVYLCASSLIPSSNQPQHFGDGTRLSIL.

This sequence joins TRBV9 and TRBJ2-1; D might be TRBD1 (5 bases). Deletions cut 0 bases from V and 7 bases from J, with 14 bases between. The CDR3 is 15 amino acids. Germline values: CDR1 SGDLS, CDR2 YYNGEE. DNA of the CDR3: TGTGCCAGCAGCGTAGAGCCAGGACACTCTAATGAGCAGTTCTTC. Protein sequence: CASSVEPGHSNEQFF.

V gene TRBV7-9 combines with J gene TRBJ2-1; 8 bases are shared with TRBD1. The CDR3 extends over 15 amino acids. Germline loops: CDR1 SEHNR, CDR2 FQNEAQ (reference sequence). Trimming took 6 bases from V and 1 from J; bases not matched to a gene: 5. The CDR3 DNA is TGTGCCAGCAGGAACCGGGACAGGTCCTACAATGAGCAGTTCTTC. It translates to CASRNRDRSYNEQFF.

This clone came up once. The chain combines TRBV6-5 with TRBJ1-1, with 9 bases matching TRBD1. The CDR3 has 16 amino acids. Germline V gene data show CDR1 as MNHEY and CDR2 as SVGAGI. V lost 0 bases, J lost 0 bases, and 2 bases stayed unmatched. CDR3 nucleotide sequence: TGTGCCAGCAGTTACTCCGGACAGGGGATGAACACTGAAGCTTTCTTT. Translated: CASSYSGQGMNTEAFF.

V usage is TRBV9 and J usage is TRBJ2-1; no clear D. CDR1 and CDR2 (germline): SGDLS, YYNGEE. The germline V and J ends were trimmed by 0 bases and 9 bases, with 4 bases remaining between them. This CDR3 region has 11 residues. The CDR3, as DNA: TGTGCCAGCAGCGTAGCTGGTGAGCAGTTCTTC. It specifies CASSVAGEQFF.

This rearrangement joins TRBV21-1 to TRBJ1-2. TRBV21-1 is flagged as a pseudogene. The CDR3 is made up of 15 amino acids. DNA of the CDR3: TGTGCCAGCAGCAAAGATGGAGGGTTACAAGAAGGCTACACCTTC. Encoded protein: CASSKDGGLQEGYTF.

This chain links TRBV5-1 with TRBJ1-4, with a possible D match to TRBD1 (6 bases). CDR1 and CDR2 (germline): SGHRS, YFSETQ. The CDR3 consists of 15 residues. The ends were cut back, 4 bases at V and 7 bases at J, with 17 bases in the middle. Written as DNA, the CDR3 is TGCGCCAGCAGCCCCCAGCTACAAGGGGGTGAAAAACTGTTTTTT. It translates to CASSPQLQGGEKLFF.